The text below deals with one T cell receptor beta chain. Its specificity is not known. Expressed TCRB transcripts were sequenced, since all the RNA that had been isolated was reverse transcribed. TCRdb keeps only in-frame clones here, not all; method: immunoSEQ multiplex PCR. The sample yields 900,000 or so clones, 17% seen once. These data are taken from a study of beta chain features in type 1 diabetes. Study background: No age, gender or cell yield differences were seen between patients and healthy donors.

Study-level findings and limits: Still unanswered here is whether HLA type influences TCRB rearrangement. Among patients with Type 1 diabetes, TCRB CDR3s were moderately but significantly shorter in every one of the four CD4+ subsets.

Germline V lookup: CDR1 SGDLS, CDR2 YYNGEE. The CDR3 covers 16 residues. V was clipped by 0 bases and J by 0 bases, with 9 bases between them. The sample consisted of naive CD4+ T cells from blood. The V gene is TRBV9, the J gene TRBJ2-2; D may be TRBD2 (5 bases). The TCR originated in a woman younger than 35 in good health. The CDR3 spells CASSVGSGTNTGELFF. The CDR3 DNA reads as TGTGCCAGCAGCGTAGGCAGCGGAACGAACACCGGGGAGCTGTTTTTT.